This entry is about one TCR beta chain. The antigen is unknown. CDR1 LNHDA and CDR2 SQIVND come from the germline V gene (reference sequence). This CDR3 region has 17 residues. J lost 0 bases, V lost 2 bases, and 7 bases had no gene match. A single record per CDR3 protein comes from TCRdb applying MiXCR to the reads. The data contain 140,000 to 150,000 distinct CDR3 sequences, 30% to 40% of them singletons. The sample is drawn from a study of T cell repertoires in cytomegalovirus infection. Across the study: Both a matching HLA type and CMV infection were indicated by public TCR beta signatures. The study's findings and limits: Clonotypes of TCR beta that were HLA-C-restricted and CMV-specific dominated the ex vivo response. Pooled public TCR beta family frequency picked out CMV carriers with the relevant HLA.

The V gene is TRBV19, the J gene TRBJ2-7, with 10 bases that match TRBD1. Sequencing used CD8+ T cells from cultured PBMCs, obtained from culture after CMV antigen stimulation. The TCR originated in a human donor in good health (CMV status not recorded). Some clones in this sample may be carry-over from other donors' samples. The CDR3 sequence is CASSITRTGGNSYEQYF. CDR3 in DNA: TGTGCCAGTAGTATAACCAGGACAGGGGGAAACTCCTACGAGCAGTACTTC.